This T cell receptor beta chain was sequenced for a study of blood T cell repertoires in COVID-19. Study overall: Donors in the United States, Italy and Spain gave samples during acute or convalescent COVID-19. In each case, the material was cDNA or gDNA derived from T cells, B-cell-depleted T cells, or PBMCs.

In the original analysis: The authors estimated nucleated cell counts from reference gene primer amplification. TCRdb's copy holds only in-frame clones and misses some; the assay was immunoSEQ multiplex PCR. The V and J calls and clone size come from that table; D and trimming were worked out from the DNA. The sample includes tens of thousands of clones, 90% seen only once; the top ten take around 0.52%. CDR3 length: 17 amino acids. The germline V and J ends were trimmed by 1 base and 5 bases, with 18 bases remaining between them. CDR1 MGHRA and CDR2 YSYEKL come from the germline V gene. One Seattle source followed patients from active infection through their disease course.

The chain employs TRBV4-1 and TRBJ1-5; D remains ambiguous. The material sequenced was peripheral blood. The clonotype originates from a man in his fifties or sixties with COVID-19, enrolled during active disease. CDR3 amino acids: CASSQAALRSFYQPQHF. CDR3 sequence (DNA): TGCGCCAGCAGCCAAGCCGCCCTGCGATCCTTCTATCAGCCCCAGCATTTT.